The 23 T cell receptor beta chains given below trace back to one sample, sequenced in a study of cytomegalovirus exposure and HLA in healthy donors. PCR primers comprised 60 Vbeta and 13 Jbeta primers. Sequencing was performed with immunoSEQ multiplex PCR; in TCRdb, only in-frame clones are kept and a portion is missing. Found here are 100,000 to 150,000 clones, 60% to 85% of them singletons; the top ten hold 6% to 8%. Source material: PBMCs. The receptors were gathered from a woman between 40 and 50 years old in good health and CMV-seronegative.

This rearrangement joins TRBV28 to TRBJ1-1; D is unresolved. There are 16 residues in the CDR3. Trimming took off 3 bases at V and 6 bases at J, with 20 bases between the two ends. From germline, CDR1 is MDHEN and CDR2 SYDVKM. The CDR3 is CASSFNGFGRRAEAFF. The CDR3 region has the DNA TGTGCCAGCAGTTTTAATGGTTTTGGAAGGAGGGCTGAAGCTTTCTTT. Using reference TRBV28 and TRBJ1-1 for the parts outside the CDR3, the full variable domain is DVKVTQSSRYLVKRTGEKVFLECVQDMDHENMFWYRQDPGLGLRLIYFSYDVKMKEKGDIPEGYSVSREKKERFSLILESASTNQTSMYLCASSFNGFGRRAEAFFGQGTRLTVV.

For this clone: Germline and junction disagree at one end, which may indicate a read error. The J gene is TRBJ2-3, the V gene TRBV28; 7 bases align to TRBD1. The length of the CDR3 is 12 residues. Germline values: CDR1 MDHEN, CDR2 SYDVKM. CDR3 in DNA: TGTGCCAGCAGTCCATACAGGGGTGAATGGTGTTTT. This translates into CASSPYRGEWCF.

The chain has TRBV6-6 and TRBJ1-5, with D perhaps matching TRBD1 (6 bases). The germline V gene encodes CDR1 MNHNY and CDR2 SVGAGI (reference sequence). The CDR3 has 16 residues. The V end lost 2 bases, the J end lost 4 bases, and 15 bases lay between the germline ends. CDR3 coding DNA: TGTGCCAGCAGTTACCGCGGCAGGGGCTCGAATCAGCCCCAGCATTTT. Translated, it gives CASSYRGRGSNQPQHF.

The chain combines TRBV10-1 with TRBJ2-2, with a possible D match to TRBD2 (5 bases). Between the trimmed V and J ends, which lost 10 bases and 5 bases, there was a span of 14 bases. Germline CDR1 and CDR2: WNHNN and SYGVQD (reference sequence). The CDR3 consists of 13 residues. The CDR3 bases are TGCGCCACCCTTGAGGGTCGAACCGGGGAGCTGTTTTTT. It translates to CATLEGRTGELFF.

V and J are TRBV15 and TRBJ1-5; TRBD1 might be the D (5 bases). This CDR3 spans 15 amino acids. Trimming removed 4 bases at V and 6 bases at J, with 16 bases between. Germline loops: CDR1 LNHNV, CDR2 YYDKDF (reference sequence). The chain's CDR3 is CATSTGHIASQPQHF. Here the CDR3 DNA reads TGTGCCACCAGCACCGGACATATAGCAAGTCAGCCCCAGCATTTT.

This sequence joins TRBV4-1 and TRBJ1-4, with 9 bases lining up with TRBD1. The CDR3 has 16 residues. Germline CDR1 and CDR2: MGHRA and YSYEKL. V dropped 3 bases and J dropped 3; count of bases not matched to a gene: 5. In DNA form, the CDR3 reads TGCGCCAGCAGCCACGGGACAGGGTCCGCTAATGAAAAACTGTTTTTT. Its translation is CASSHGTGSANEKLFF.

The CDR3: CASSRQGANTGELFF. In DNA, the CDR3 is TGTGCCAGCAGTAGACAGGGGGCTAACACCGGGGAGCTGTTTTTT. This chain connects TRBV2 to TRBJ2-2, with 10 bases fitting TRBD1. This CDR3 contains 15 residues. Germline V gene sequence: CDR1 SNHLY, CDR2 FYNNEI. Germline trimming cut 5 bases from V and 2 bases from J; bases unmatched to any gene: 2.

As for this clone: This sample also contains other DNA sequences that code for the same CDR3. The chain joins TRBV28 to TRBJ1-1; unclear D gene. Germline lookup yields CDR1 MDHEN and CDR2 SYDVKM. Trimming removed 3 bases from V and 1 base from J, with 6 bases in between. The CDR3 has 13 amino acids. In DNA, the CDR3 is TGTGCCAGCAGTTTGTGGGCGAACACTGAAGCTTTCTTT. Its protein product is CASSLWANTEAFF.

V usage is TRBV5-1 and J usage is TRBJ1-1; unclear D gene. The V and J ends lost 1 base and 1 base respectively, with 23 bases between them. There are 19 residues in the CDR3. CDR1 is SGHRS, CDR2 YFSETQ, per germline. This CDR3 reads CASSLPGRVPEAKNTEAFF. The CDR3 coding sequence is TGCGCCAGCAGCTTGCCAGGTCGCGTACCCGAAGCTAAGAACACTGAAGCTTTCTTT.

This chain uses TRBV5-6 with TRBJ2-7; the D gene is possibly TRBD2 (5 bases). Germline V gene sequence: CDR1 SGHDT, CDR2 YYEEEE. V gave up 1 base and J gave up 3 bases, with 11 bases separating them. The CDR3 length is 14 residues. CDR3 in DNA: TGTGCCAGCAGCTTGCAAAGGACTGGCTACGAGCAGTACTTC. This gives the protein CASSLQRTGYEQYF.

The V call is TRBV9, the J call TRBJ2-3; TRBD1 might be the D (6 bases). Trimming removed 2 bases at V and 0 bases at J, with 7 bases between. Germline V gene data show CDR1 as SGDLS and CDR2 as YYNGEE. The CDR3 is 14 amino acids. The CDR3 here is CASSVDSSTDTQYF. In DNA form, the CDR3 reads TGTGCCAGCAGCGTGGACAGCAGCACAGATACGCAGTATTTT.

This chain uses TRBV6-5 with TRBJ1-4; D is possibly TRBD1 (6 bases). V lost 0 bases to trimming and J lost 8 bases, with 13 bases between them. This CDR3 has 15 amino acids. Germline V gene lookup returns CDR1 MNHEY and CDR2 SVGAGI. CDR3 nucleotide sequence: TGTGCCAGCAGTTACTCGAGGGGGACGGAGGAAAAACTGTTTTTT. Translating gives CASSYSRGTEEKLFF.

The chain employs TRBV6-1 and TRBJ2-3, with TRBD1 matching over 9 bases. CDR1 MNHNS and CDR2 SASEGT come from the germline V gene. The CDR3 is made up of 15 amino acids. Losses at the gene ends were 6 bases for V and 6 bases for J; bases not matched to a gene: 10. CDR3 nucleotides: TGTGCCAGCAGGCTCGGGACAGGGTTATCGGATACGCAGTATTTT. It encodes CASRLGTGLSDTQYF.

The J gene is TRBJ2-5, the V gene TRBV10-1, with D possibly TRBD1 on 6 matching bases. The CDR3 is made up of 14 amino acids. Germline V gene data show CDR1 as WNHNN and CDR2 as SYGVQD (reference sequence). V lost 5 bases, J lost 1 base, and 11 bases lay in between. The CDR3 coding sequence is TGCGCCAGCAGTTCGACAGGCCTCCAAGAGACCCAGTACTTC. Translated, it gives CASSSTGLQETQYF.

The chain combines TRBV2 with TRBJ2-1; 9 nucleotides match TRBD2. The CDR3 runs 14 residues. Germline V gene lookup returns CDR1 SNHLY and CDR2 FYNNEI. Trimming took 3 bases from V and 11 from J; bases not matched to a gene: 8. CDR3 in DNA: TGTGCCAGCAGTGATCGGGCTAGCGGGATACAGCAGTTCTTC. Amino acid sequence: CASSDRASGIQQFF. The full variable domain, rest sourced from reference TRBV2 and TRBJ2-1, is EPEVTQTPSHQVTQMGQEVILRCVPISNHLYFYWYRQILGQKVEFLVSFYNNEISEKSEIFDDQFSVERPDGSNFTLKIRSTKLEDSAMYFCASSDRASGIQQFFGPGTRLTVL.

The CDR3 DNA is TGCAGTGCTGGACAGTATCAGCCCCAGCATTTT. It is translated as CSAGQYQPQHF. The rearrangement links TRBV20-1 to TRBJ1-5; D possibly corresponds to TRBD1 (6 bases). This CDR3 is built from 11 residues. The V end was cut by 5 bases, the J end by 5 bases, with 7 bases between. The germline V gene has CDR1 DFQATT and CDR2 SNEGSKA (reference sequence).

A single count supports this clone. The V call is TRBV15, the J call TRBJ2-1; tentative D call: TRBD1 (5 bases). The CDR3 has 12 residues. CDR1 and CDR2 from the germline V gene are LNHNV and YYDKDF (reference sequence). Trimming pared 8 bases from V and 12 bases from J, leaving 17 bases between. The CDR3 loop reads CATSVREGRQFF. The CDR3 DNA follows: TGTGCCACCTCGGTCAGGGAAGGTCGGCAGTTCTTC.

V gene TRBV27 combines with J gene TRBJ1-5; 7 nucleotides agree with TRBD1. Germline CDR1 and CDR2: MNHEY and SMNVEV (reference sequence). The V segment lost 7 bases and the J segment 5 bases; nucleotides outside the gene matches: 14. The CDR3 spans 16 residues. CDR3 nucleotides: TGTGCCAGCAAACCAACCGACAGGGTAGGGTATCAGCCCCAGCATTTT. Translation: CASKPTDRVGYQPQHF.

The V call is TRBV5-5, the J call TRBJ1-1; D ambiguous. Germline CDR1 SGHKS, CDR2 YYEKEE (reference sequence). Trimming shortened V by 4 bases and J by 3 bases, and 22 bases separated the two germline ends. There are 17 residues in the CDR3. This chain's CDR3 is CASSPRRPRGEDTEAFF. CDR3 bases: TGTGCCAGCAGCCCACGACGGCCCCGCGGTGAGGACACTGAAGCTTTCTTT.

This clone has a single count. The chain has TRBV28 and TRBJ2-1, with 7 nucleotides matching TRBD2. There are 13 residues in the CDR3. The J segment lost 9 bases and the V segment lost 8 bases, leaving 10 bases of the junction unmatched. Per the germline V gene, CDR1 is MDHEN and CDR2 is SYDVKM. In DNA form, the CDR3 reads TGTGCCAGCCGTCTTCGGGAGGCGGGTGAGCAGTTCTTC. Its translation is CASRLREAGEQFF.

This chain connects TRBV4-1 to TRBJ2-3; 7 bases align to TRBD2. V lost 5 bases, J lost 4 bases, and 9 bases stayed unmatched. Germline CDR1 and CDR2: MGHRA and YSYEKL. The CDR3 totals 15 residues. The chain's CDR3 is CASSARTSFADTQYF. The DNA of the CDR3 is TGCGCCAGCAGCGCCCGGACTAGTTTCGCAGATACGCAGTATTTT.

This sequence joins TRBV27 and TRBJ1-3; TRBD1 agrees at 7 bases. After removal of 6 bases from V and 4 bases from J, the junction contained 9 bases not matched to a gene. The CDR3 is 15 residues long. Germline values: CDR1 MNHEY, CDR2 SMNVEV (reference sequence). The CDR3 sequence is CASRETGTPGNTIYF. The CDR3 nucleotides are TGTGCCAGCAGGGAGACAGGGACGCCGGGAAACACCATATATTTT.

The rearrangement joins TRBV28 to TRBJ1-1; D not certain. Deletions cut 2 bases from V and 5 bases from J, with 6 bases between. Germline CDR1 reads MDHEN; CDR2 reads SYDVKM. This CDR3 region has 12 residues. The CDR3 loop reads CASSLSRTEAFF. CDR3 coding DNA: TGTGCCAGCAGTTTAAGTCGGACTGAAGCTTTCTTT. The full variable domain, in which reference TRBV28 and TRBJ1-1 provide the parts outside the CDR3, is DVKVTQSSRYLVKRTGEKVFLECVQDMDHENMFWYRQDPGLGLRLIYFSYDVKMKEKGDIPEGYSVSREKKERFSLILESASTNQTSMYLCASSLSRTEAFFGQGTRLTVV.